The 13 T cell receptor beta chains listed next were all sequenced from one sample in a study of T cell responses to AZD1222 COVID-19 vaccine. Repertoires were generated with immunoSEQ multiplex PCR, while TCRdb's copy carries only in-frame clones and drops some. The sample holds approximately 80,000 clones, 80% to 90% seen once. The sample consisted of peripheral blood, taken on day 0 of AZD1222 vaccination. These receptors originate from an adult in good health.

The gene calls are TRBV28 and TRBJ1-1; a possible D gene is TRBD1 (6 bases). Trimming pared 2 bases from V and 4 bases from J, leaving 17 bases between. CDR3 length equals 16 residues. Germline CDR1 MDHEN, CDR2 SYDVKM. The CDR3 bases are TGTGCCAGCAGTTTAAGTGACCGTGCAGGGGTCACTGAAGCTTTCTTT. Amino acid sequence: CASSLSDRAGVTEAFF.

This sequence joins TRBV7-9 and TRBJ2-5; 11 bases line up with TRBD1. The J segment lost 2 bases and the V segment lost 4 bases, leaving 9 bases of the junction unmatched. Germline V lookup: CDR1 SEHNR, CDR2 FQNEAQ (reference sequence). CDR3 length equals 17 residues. The CDR3 coding sequence is TGTGCCAGCAGCTCACGCCCCGGGACAGGGGGTCAAGAGACCCAGTACTTC. Translating gives CASSSRPGTGGQETQYF.

The chain couples TRBV4-2 to TRBJ2-7; D is unresolved. The CDR3 length is 16 residues. V lost 2 bases to trimming and J lost 3 bases, with 17 bases between them. Germline V CDR1 and CDR2: LGHNA, YNFKEQ. Here the CDR3 reads CASSQIGLPHFYEQYF. As DNA, the CDR3 is TGTGCCAGCAGCCAAATCGGGCTTCCCCACTTCTACGAGCAGTACTTC.

The sample holds a few counts of this clone. The chain uses TRBV27 and TRBJ1-5; 9 bases agree with TRBD1. The CDR3 spans 14 residues. V dropped 10 bases and J dropped 5; count of bases not matched to a gene: 9. Germline CDR1 is MNHEY and CDR2 is SMNVEV (reference sequence). The CDR3 region has the DNA TGTGCCAACGAAACCGGGACAGGGCATCAGCCCCAGCATTTT. Translation gives CANETGTGHQPQHF.

The chain links TRBV5-4 to TRBJ1-2; D is possibly TRBD1 (5 bases). The ends were cut back, 0 bases at V and 6 bases at J, with 9 bases in the middle. CDR3 length: 13 amino acids. The germline CDR1 and CDR2 sequences are SGHNT and YYREEE (reference sequence). DNA of the CDR3: TGTGCCAGCAGCTTGGCAGGGTCGAATGGCTACACCTTC. Amino acids: CASSLAGSNGYTF.

V is TRBV7-3 and J is TRBJ2-2; the D gene is possibly TRBD1 (7 bases). V lost 2 bases and J 4 bases, leaving 14 bases between the germline ends. The CDR3 extends over 16 amino acids. Germline CDR1 SGHTA, CDR2 FQGTGA. DNA of the CDR3: TGTGCCAGCAGCTTATATCCAGGGGGGATCACCGGGGAGCTGTTTTTT. It codes for CASSLYPGGITGELFF.

This clone was seen only a few times. The V call is TRBV2, the J call TRBJ2-1; 15 bases match TRBD2. The CDR3 loop spans 15 amino acids. With 6 bases clipped from V and 4 bases from J, the junction kept 1 base outside the gene matches. The germline V gene has CDR1 SNHLY and CDR2 FYNNEI. The CDR3 reads CASRGLAGGYNEQFF. CDR3 nucleotide sequence: TGTGCCAGCAGAGGACTAGCGGGAGGGTACAATGAGCAGTTCTTC.

This rearrangement joins TRBV10-3 to TRBJ2-3; the D call may be TRBD1 or TRBD2 (5 bases each). The CDR3 is made up of 13 amino acids. Germline CDR1 reads ENHRY; CDR2 reads SYGVKD. Deletions cut 0 bases from V and 6 bases from J, with 7 bases between. The CDR3, as DNA: TGTGCCATCAGTGAGTCGAGGGGTGATACGCAGTATTTT. Translated: CAISESRGDTQYF.

This rearrangement joins TRBV7-2 to TRBJ2-7, with D hard to call. V was clipped by 5 bases and J by 0 bases, with 5 bases between them. This CDR3 comprises 12 residues. Germline V gene data show CDR1 as SGHTA and CDR2 as FQGNSA. The CDR3 coding sequence is TGTGCCAGCAGCCCGAGCTCCTACGAGCAGTACTTC. Protein sequence: CASSPSSYEQYF.

This clone is a singleton in its sample. The rearrangement links TRBV5-4 to TRBJ2-1; 8 bases map to TRBD2. Germline trimming cut 0 bases from V and 1 base from J; bases unmatched to any gene: 6. This CDR3 comprises 17 residues. Germline CDR1 reads SGHNT; CDR2 reads YYREEE (reference sequence). CDR3 DNA: TGTGCCAGCAGCTTGGGACGAAGCGGGAGTTCCTACAATGAGCAGTTCTTC. This codes for CASSLGRSGSSYNEQFF. Complete variable domain (other parts from reference TRBV5-4 and TRBJ2-1): ETGVTQSPTHLIKTRGQQVTLRCSSQSGHNTVSWYQQALGQGPQFIFQYYREEENGRGNFPPRFSGLQFPNYSSELNVNALELDDSALYLCASSLGRSGSSYNEQFFGPGTRLTVL.

This clone has just one count. A junction end diverges from the germline sequence, so it may reflect a read error. This chain uses TRBV10-1 with TRBJ1-3; no clear D. The CDR3 runs to 17 residues. The germline V gene has CDR1 WNHNN and CDR2 SYGVQD (reference sequence). CDR3 sequence (DNA): TGCGCCAGCTGGGATGGGATTGATGATAGGCGTGGAGACACCATATATTTT. Translating it yields CASWDGIDDRRGDTIYF.

Turning to this clone: The junction shows a germline mismatch at one end, possibly a read error. V is TRBV12-5 and J is TRBJ2-4; no clear D. This CDR3 is 9 amino acids long. Germline V CDR1 and CDR2: LGHNT, FRNRAP. CDR3 coding DNA: TGTGCTAGTGGTTGGATGTGCGACTTC. As protein: CASGWMCDF.

V and J are TRBV2 and TRBJ1-6; D is perhaps TRBD1 (6 bases). Germline values: CDR1 SNHLY, CDR2 FYNNEI. CDR3 size: 16 residues. In DNA form, the CDR3 reads TGTGCGGGACAACGCAGCCCGGGCGGAGGGAATTCACCCCTCCACTTT. Amino acid sequence: CAGQRSPGGGNSPLHF. Supplemented by reference TRBV2 and TRBJ1-6, the full variable domain reads EPEVTQTPSHQVTQMGQEVILRCVPISNHLYFYWYRQILGQKVEFLVSFYNNEISEKSEIFDDQFSVERPDGSNFTLKIRSTKLEDSAMYFCAGQRSPGGGNSPLHFGNGTRLTVT.